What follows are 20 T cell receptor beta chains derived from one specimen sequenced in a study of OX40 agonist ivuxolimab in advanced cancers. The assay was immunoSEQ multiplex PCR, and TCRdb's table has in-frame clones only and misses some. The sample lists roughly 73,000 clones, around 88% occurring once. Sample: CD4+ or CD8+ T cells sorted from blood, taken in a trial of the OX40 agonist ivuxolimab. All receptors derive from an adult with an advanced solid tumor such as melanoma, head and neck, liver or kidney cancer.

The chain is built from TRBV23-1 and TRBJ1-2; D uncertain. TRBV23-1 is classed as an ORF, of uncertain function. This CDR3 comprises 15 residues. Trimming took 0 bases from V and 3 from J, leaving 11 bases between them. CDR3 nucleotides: TGCGCCAGCAGTCAATCAAACAGAATTTACTATGGCTACACCTTC. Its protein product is CASSQSNRIYYGYTF.

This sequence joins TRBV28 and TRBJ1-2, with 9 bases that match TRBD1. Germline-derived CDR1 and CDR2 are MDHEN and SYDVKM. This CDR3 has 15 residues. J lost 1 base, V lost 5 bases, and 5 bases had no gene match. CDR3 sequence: CASSLPGQGNYGYTF. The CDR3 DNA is TGTGCCAGCAGTCTTCCGGGACAGGGTAACTATGGCTACACCTTC.

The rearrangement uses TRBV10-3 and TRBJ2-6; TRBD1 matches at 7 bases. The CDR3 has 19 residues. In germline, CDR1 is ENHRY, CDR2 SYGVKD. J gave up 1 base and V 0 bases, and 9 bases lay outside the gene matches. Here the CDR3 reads CAISESGNRGSSGANVLTF. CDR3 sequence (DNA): TGTGCCATCAGTGAGTCCGGGAACAGGGGAAGTTCTGGGGCCAACGTCCTGACTTTC.

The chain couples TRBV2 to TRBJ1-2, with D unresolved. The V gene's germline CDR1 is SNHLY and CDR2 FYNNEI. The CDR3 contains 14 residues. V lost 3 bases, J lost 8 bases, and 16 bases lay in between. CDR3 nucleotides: TGTGCCAGCAGTGACGAGCTCAAAGCGGGCGGCTACACCTTC. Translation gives CASSDELKAGGYTF.

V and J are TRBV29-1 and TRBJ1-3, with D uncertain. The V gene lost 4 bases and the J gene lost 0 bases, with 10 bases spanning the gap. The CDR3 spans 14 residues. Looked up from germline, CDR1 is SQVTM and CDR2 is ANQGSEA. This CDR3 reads CSVALGHSGNTIYF. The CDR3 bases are TGCAGCGTTGCTCTCGGTCACTCTGGAAACACCATATATTTT.

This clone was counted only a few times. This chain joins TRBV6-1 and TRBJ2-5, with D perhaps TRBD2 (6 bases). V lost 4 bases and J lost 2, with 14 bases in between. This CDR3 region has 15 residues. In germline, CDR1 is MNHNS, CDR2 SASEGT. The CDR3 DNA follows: TGTGCCAGCAGTGGCGGCGGGGCCGATCAAGAGACCCAGTACTTC. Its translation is CASSGGGADQETQYF.

The CDR3 loop reads CSATSGSLGGELFF. CDR3 bases: TGCAGCGCTACTAGCGGGAGCTTGGGCGGGGAGCTGTTTTTT. The chain joins TRBV29-1 to TRBJ2-2; TRBD2 aligns across 11 bases. Germline V gene lookup returns CDR1 SQVTM and CDR2 ANQGSEA. V lost 7 bases to trimming and J lost 7 bases; unmatched junction nucleotides: 8. This CDR3 has 14 residues.

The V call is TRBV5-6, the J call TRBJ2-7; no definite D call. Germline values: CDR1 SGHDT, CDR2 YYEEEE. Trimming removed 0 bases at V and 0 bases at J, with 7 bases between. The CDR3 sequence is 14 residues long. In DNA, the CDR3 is TGTGCCAGCAGCTTGGGTCAACCCTCCTACGAGCAGTACTTC. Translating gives CASSLGQPSYEQYF.

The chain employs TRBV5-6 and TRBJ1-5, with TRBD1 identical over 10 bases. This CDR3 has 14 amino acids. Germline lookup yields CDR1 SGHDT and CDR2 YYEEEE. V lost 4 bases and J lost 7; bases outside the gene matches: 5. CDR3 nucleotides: TGTGCCAGCAGCCCGCGGACAGGGGGACAGCCCCAGCATTTT. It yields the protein CASSPRTGGQPQHF.

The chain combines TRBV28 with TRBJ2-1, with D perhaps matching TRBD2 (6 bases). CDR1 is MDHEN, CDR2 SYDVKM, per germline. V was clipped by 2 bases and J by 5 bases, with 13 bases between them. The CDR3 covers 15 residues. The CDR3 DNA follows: TGTGCCAGCAGTTTAGGGACTTTCGAAGACAATGAGCAGTTCTTC. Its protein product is CASSLGTFEDNEQFF.

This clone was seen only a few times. This CDR3 is CARSLRLNPYNEQFF. The CDR3 bases are TGTGCCAGAAGCTTGAGGTTAAACCCTTACAATGAGCAGTTCTTC. The chain joins TRBV5-3 to TRBJ2-1, with no clear D. TRBV5-3 is an ORF; its function is uncertain. Trimming left V 1 base short and J 4 bases short, with 12 bases between. The CDR3 runs to 15 residues.

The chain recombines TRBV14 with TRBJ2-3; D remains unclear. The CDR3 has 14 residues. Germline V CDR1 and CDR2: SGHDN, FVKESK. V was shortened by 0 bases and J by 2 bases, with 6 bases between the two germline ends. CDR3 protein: CASSQEAYTDTQYF. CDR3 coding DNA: TGTGCCAGCAGCCAAGAGGCGTACACAGATACGCAGTATTTT.

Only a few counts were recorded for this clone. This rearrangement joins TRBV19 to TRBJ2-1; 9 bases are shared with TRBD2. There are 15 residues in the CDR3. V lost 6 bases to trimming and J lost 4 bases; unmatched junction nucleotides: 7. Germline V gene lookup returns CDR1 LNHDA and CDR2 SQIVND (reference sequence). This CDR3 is CASRTAGGGYNEQFF. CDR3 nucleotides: TGTGCCAGTAGGACAGCGGGAGGCGGTTACAATGAGCAGTTCTTC.

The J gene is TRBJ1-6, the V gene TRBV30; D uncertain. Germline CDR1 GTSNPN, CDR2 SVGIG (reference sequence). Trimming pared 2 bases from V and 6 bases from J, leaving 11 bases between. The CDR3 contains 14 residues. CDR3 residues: CAWSLGLVNSPLHF. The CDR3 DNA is TGTGCCTGGAGTTTAGGACTAGTTAATTCACCCCTCCACTTT.

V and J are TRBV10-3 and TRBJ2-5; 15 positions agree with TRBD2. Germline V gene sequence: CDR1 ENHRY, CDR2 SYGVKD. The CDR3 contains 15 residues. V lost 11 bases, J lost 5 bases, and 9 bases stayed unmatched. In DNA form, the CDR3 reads TGTGCCGTGCGGACTAGCGGGGGGGCTGGGGAGACCCAGTACTTC. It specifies CAVRTSGGAGETQYF.

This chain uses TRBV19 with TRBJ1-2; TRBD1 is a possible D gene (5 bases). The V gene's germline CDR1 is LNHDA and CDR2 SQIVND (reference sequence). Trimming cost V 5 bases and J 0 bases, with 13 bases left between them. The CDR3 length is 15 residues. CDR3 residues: CASSSGDFANYGYTF. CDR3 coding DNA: TGTGCCAGTAGTTCGGGGGACTTCGCTAACTATGGCTACACCTTC. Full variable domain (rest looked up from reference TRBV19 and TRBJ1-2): DGGITQSPKYLFRKEGQNVTLSCEQNLNHDAMYWYRQDPGQGLRLIYYSQIVNDFQKGDIAEGYSVSREKKESFPLTVTSAQKNPTAFYLCASSSGDFANYGYTFGSGTRLTVV.

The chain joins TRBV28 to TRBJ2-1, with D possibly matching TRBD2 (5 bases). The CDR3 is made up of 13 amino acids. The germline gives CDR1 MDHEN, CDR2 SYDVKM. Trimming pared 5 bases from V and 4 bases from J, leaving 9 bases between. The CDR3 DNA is TGTGCCAGCAGTCCCACTAGTTACAATGAGCAGTTCTTC. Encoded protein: CASSPTSYNEQFF.

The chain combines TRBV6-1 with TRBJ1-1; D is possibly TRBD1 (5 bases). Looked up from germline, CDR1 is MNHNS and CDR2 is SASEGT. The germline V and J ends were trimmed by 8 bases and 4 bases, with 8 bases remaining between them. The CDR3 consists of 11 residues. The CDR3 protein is CASLRVTEAFF. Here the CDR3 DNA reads TGTGCCAGCCTCAGGGTCACTGAAGCTTTCTTT.

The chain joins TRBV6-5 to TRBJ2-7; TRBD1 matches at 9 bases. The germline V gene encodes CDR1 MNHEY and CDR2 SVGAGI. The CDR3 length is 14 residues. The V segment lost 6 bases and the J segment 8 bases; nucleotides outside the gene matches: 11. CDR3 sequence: CASRSGTGNRQQYF. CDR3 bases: TGTGCCAGCAGGTCCGGGACAGGGAATAGACAGCAGTACTTC.

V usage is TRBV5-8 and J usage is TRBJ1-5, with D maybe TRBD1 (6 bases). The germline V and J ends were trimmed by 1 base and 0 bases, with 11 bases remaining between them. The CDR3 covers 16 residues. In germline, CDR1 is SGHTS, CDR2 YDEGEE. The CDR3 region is CASSLMGADSNQPQHF. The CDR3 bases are TGTGCCAGCAGCTTGATGGGGGCCGATAGCAATCAGCCCCAGCATTTT.